The present T cell receptor beta chain was sequenced within a study of graft-versus-host responses after intestinal transplantation. Across the study: Induction with anti-thymocyte globulin, then tacrolimus and steroids for about 3 years, was given to all recipients.

V was clipped by 7 bases and J by 5 bases; unmatched bases: 7. In germline, CDR1 is MNHEY, CDR2 SMNVEV (reference sequence). CDR3 length: 14 amino acids. Overall study results and limits: GvH clones turned up in recipient marrow; some had shown up first in ileum or blood. High graft-versus-host to host-versus-graft clonal ratios were seen in allografts of patients with graft-donor T cell macrochimerism.

This clone has just one count. Its antigen remains unknown. The repertoire was sequenced with immunoSEQ multiplex PCR; TCRdb's copy has only in-frame clones and lacks some. The data show nearly 95,000 clones, about 93% seen once. The source was unstimulated CD8+ T cells sorted from spleen or lymph node cells, collected before intestinal transplant. This sequence joins TRBV27 and TRBJ2-5; 10 bases match TRBD1. The source of this sequence is a human donor who received an intestinal transplant. Here the CDR3 reads CASTPRQGAETQYF. CDR3 sequence (DNA): TGTGCCAGCACCCCCAGACAGGGGGCGGAGACCCAGTACTTC.